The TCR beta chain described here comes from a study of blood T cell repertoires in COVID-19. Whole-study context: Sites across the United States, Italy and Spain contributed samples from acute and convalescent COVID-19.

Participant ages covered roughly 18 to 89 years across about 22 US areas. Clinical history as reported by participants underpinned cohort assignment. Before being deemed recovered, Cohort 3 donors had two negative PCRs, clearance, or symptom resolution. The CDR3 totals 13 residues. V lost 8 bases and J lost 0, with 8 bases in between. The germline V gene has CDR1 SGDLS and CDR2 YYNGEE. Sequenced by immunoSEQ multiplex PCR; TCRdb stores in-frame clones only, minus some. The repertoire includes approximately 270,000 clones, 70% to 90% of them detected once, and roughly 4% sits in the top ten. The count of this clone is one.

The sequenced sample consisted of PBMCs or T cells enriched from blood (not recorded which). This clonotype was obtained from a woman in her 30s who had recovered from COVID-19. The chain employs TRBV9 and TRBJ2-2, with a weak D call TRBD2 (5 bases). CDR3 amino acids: CASGAANTGELFF. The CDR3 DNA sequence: TGTGCCAGTGGAGCGGCGAACACCGGGGAGCTGTTTTTT.